Following are 16 T cell receptor beta chains from one sample sequenced in a study of regulatory T cells in long-lasting Graves disease. Arm-PCR of CDR3 regions and iRepertoire HTBI primers were the basis on which TCR beta libraries were built. A single record per CDR3 protein comes from TCRdb applying MiXCR to the multiplex PCR reads. The repertoire holds around 400,000 distinct CDR3 sequences, approximately 16% seen once, with about 7.8% in the top ten. The time point denotes: newly diagnosed GD, antithyroid drugs for less than 3 months. PBMC RNA served as the TCR library source. This same sample was also part of a study on T cells in Graves' hyperthyroidism and ophthalmopathy.

The sequenced sample was peripheral blood mononuclear cells (PBMCs), obtained at new diagnosis, from a patient treated with antithyroid drugs. The receptors stem from a woman between 40 and 55 years old with Graves disease.

The sample holds many counts of this clonotype. The V gene is TRBV12-3 or TRBV12-4, the J gene TRBJ2-5; TRBD1 aligns across 7 bases. V shed 6 bases and J 2 bases; nucleotides not matched to a gene: 3. The CDR3 has 13 amino acids. The CDR3 DNA reads as TGTGCCAGCAGACTGACAGGGCAAGAGACCCAGTACTTC. This sequence encodes CASRLTGQETQYF.

The rearrangement uses TRBV9 and TRBJ2-7; 7 bases fit TRBD2. The CDR3 loop spans 16 amino acids. Germline CDR1 reads SGDLS; CDR2 reads YYNGEE. Losses at the gene ends were 0 bases for V and 3 bases for J; bases not matched to a gene: 9. The CDR3 DNA reads TGTGCCAGCAGCGTAGACGGCGCGGGAGTTCTCTACGAGCAGTACTTC. This sequence encodes CASSVDGAGVLYEQYF.

The chain joins TRBV12-3 or TRBV12-4 to TRBJ2-3; TRBD2 matches 8 bases. Trimming removed 2 bases from V and 4 bases from J; junction bases left unmatched: 5. The CDR3 loop spans 15 amino acids. Written as DNA, the CDR3 is TGTGCCAGCAGTTTACTAGCGGGTATAGCAGATACGCAGTATTTT. It is translated as CASSLLAGIADTQYF.

The genes are TRBV12-3 or TRBV12-4 and TRBJ2-7, with 8 nucleotides matching TRBD2. The CDR3 sequence is 13 residues long. With V trimmed by 7 bases and J by 5 bases, 7 bases remained unmatched. Written as DNA, the CDR3 is TGTGCCAGCACTTACCCCGGGGGGGACGAGCAGTACTTC. It yields the protein CASTYPGGDEQYF.

This clonotype was recorded at least ten times. The chain couples TRBV27 to TRBJ2-7; 12 nucleotides agree with TRBD2. This CDR3 comprises 16 residues. Germline loops: CDR1 MNHEY, CDR2 SMNVEV (reference sequence). V lost 5 bases to trimming and J lost 6 bases; unmatched junction nucleotides: 11. The CDR3 region has the DNA TGTGCCAGCAGTGCATCTGGACTAGCGGGAACAGGCGAGCAGTACTTC. Translated, it gives CASSASGLAGTGEQYF.

This clonotype was seen at least ten times. The chain joins TRBV28 to TRBJ1-2, with 9 bases that match TRBD1. The V and J ends lost 5 bases and 4 bases, in that order; junction bases with no gene match: 11. Germline V gene data show CDR1 as MDHEN and CDR2 as SYDVKM. The CDR3 has 16 amino acids. For the CDR3, the DNA is TGTGCCAGCAGTAACCCCGGGACAGGGAAGGTCTATGGCTACACCTTC. Translation gives CASSNPGTGKVYGYTF.

The genes are TRBV4-1 and TRBJ2-7, with 9 bases identical to TRBD2. The CDR3 covers 16 residues. Unmatched junction bases numbered 6, after V lost 1 base and J lost 2 bases. The V gene's germline CDR1 is MGHRA and CDR2 YSYEKL. The DNA of the CDR3 is TGCGCCAGCAGCCAAGTGGTCCTAGCGGGAACCTACGAGCAGTACTTC. It is translated as CASSQVVLAGTYEQYF.

As concerns this clonotype: A much larger clone lies one base from this, so it may be a read error. V is TRBV6-5 and J is TRBJ1-3, with D hard to call. Germline CDR1 reads MNHEY; CDR2 reads SVGAGI. The CDR3 runs to 16 residues. Here the CDR3 DNA reads TGTGCCAGCAGTTACGATCGGGGTCCCTCTGGAGACACCATATATTTT. As protein: CASSYDRGPSGDTIYF.

This clonotype has ten or more counts. The chain has TRBV3-1 and TRBJ2-5; no clear D gene. The germline gives CDR1 LGHDT, CDR2 YNNKEL (reference sequence). The V end was cut by 5 bases, the J end by 1 base, with 8 bases between. This CDR3 contains 13 residues. CDR3: CASSATSQETQYF. CDR3 nucleotides: TGTGCCAGCAGCGCGACATCCCAAGAGACCCAGTACTTC.

The CDR3 loop reads CASSPGQSVYGYTF. For the CDR3, the DNA is TGTGCCAGCAGCCCTGGACAGTCAGTCTATGGCTACACCTTC. The J gene is TRBJ1-2, the V gene TRBV5-4, with a possible D match to TRBD1 (6 bases). Germline CDR1 SGHNT, CDR2 YYREEE (reference sequence). V lost 4 bases to trimming and J lost 4 bases, with 14 bases between them. The CDR3 length is 14 residues.

J is TRBJ1-3 and V is TRBV7-6; perhaps TRBD1 as D (5 bases). The CDR3 runs to 16 residues. Trimming removed 4 bases from V and 0 bases from J, with 13 bases in between. Germline values: CDR1 SGHVS, CDR2 FNYEAQ. CDR3 in amino acids: CASSSRQGHSGNTIYF. The CDR3, as DNA: TGTGCCAGCAGCTCCCGCCAGGGCCACTCTGGAAACACCATATATTTT.

The table lists this clonotype with a few counts. J is TRBJ2-5 and V is TRBV4-2; TRBD1 matches at 7 bases. After removal of 0 bases from V and 0 bases from J, the junction contained 1 base not matched to a gene. CDR1 and CDR2 (germline): LGHNA, YNFKEQ. The CDR3 is made up of 15 amino acids. The CDR3, as DNA: TGTGCCAGCAGCCAAGAACAGGGGCACCAAGAGACCCAGTACTTC. Translating gives CASSQEQGHQETQYF.

This clonotype occurred many times. In DNA form, the CDR3 reads TGTGCCAGCAGTTACTCGAGGACGGGGAGACGGGAGACCCAGTACTTC. Translation: CASSYSRTGRRETQYF. The V and J genes are TRBV6-5 and TRBJ2-5; the D gene is possibly TRBD2 (5 bases). Germline V gene lookup returns CDR1 MNHEY and CDR2 SVGAGI. The length of the CDR3 is 16 residues. Trimming took 0 bases from V and 5 from J, leaving 16 bases between them.

This clonotype was detected ten times or more. V and J are TRBV5-1 and TRBJ2-1; the D is unclear. Germline-derived CDR1 and CDR2 are SGHRS and YFSETQ. This CDR3 has 17 amino acids. Trimming removed 2 bases from V and 0 bases from J, with 15 bases in between. The CDR3 loop is CASSLRPGSGSYNEQFF. The CDR3 nucleotides read TGCGCCAGCAGCTTAAGACCCGGATCCGGCTCCTACAATGAGCAGTTCTTC.

This clonotype was seen at least ten times. The rearrangement links TRBV12-3 or TRBV12-4 to TRBJ2-4; TRBD2 agrees at 14 bases. V lost 5 bases, J lost 0 bases, and 3 bases stayed unmatched. The CDR3 extends over 17 amino acids. The CDR3 DNA reads as TGTGCCAGCAGTGGGGGACTAGCGGGGGTAGCCAAAAACATTCAGTACTTC. This translates into CASSGGLAGVAKNIQYF.

This clonotype was seen only a few times. The V and J genes are TRBV30 and TRBJ2-5; D gene uncertain. The germline V gene encodes CDR1 GTSNPN and CDR2 SVGIG (reference sequence). The CDR3 has 15 residues. The V end was cut by 0 bases, the J end by 1 base, with 12 bases between. CDR3 in amino acids: CAWSVGIGPQETQYF. The CDR3 DNA reads TGTGCCTGGAGTGTAGGTATCGGCCCCCAAGAGACCCAGTACTTC.